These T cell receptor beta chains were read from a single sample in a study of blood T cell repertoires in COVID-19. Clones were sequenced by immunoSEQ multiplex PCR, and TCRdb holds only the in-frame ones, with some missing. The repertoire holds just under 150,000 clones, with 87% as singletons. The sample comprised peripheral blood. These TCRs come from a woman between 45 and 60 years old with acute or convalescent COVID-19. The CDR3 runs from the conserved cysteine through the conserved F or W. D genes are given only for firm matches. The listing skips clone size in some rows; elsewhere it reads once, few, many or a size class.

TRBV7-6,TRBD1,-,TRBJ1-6,CASSRQGGNSPLHF,TGTGCCAGCAGCAGACAGGGTGGTAATTCACCCCTCCACTTT
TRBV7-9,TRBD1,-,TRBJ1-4,CASSLGTGAWEKLFF,TGTGCCAGCAGCTTAGGGACAGGGGCTTGGGAAAAACTGTTTTTT
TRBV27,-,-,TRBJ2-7,CASSRDTQREQYF,TGTGCCAGCAGTCGGGACACGCAGCGCGAGCAGTACTTC
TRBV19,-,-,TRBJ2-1,CASSMSPTEQFF,TGTGCCAGTAGTATGAGTCCTACTGAGCAGTTCTTC
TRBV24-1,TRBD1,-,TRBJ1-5,CATSDRDRESQPQHF,TGTGCCACCAGTGATCGGGACAGGGAAAGTCAGCCCCAGCATTTT
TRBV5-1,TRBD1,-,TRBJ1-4,CASSPGQGDEKLFF,TGCGCCAGCAGCCCGGGACAGGGAGATGAAAAACTGTTTTTT
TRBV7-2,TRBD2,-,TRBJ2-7,CASSLLAGAPGYEQYF,TGTGCCAGCAGCTTACTAGCGGGGGCGCCCGGGTACGAGCAGTACTTC
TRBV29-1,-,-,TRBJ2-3,CSVVYSSTDTQYF,TGCAGCGTTGTGTACTCTAGCACAGATACGCAGTATTTT
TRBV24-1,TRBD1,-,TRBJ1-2,CATSDLNKGQRLSGYTF,TGTGCCACCAGTGATTTGAATAAGGGACAGCGATTATCCGGCTACACCTTC
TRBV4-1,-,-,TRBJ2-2,CASSRKDRNTGELFF,TGCGCCAGCAGTCGAAAAGACAGGAACACCGGGGAGCTGTTTTTT
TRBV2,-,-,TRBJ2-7,CASSPAGKSYEQYF,TGTGCCAGCAGTCCCGCCGGGAAATCCTACGAGCAGTACTTC
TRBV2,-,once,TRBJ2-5,CASSEALQYQETQYF,TGTGCCAGCAGTGAAGCGTTACAATACCAAGAGACCCAGTACTTC